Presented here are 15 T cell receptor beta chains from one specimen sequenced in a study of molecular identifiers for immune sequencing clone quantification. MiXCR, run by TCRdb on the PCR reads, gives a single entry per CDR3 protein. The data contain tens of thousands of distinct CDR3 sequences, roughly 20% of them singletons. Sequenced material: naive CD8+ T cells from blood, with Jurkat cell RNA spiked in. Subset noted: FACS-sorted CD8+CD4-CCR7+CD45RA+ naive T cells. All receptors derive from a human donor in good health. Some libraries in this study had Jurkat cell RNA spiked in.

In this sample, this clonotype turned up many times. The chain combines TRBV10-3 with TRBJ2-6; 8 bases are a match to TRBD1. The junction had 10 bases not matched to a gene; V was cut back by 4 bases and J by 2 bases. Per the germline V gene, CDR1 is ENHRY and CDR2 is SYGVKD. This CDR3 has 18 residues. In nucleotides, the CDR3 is TGTGCCATCAGTGGGTTAACAGGGGGATGGACTGGGGCCAACGTCCTGACTTTC. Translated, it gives CAISGLTGGWTGANVLTF.

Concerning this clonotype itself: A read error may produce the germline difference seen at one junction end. This chain's CDR3 is CASSTGTGLTEAFF. CDR3 DNA sequence: TGTGCCAGCAGCACCGGGACAGGGCTCACTGAAGCCTTCTTT. The chain employs TRBV3-1 and TRBJ1-1; 9 nucleotides line up with TRBD1. The length of the CDR3 is 14 residues. In germline, CDR1 is LGHDT, CDR2 YNNKEL (reference sequence).

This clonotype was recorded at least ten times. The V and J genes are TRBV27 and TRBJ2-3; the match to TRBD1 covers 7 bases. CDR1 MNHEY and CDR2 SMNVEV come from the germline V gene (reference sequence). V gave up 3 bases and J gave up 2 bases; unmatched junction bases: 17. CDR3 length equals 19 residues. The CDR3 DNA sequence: TGTGCCAGCAGTTTTTTCAATGGCTGGACAGGTCGACTCACAGATACGCAGTATTTT. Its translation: CASSFFNGWTGRLTDTQYF.

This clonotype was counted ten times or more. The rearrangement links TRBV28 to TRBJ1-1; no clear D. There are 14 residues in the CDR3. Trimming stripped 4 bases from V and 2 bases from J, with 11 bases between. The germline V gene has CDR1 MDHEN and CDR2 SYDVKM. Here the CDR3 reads CASSSLTFNTEAFF. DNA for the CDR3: TGTGCCAGCAGTTCCCTGACTTTCAACACTGAAGCTTTCTTT.

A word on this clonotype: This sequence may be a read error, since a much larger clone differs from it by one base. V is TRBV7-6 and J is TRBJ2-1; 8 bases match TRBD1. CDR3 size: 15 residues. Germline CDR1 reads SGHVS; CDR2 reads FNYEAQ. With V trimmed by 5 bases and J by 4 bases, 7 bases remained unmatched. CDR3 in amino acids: CASSPNRGVYNEQFF. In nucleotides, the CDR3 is TGTGCCAGCAGCCCTAACAGGGGGGTTTACAATGAGCAGTTCTTC.

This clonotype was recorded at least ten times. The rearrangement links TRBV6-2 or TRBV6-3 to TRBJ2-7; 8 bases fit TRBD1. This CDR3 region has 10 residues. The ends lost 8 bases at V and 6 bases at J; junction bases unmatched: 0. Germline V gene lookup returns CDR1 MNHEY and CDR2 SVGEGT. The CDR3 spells CASQGAEQYF. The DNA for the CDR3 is TGTGCCAGCCAGGGGGCCGAGCAGTACTTC.

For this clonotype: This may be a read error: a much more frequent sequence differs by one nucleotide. The CDR3 reads CSARSSAGEARSYNEQFF. CDR3 DNA: TGCAGTGCTAGAAGCTCAGCGGGGGAAGCCCGCTCCTACAATGAGCAGTTCTTC. The chain has TRBV20-1 and TRBJ2-1, with TRBD2 matching 8 bases. The V gene's germline CDR1 is DFQATT and CDR2 SNEGSKA (reference sequence). Trimming removed 2 bases from V and 0 bases from J; junction bases left unmatched: 12. The CDR3 has 18 amino acids.

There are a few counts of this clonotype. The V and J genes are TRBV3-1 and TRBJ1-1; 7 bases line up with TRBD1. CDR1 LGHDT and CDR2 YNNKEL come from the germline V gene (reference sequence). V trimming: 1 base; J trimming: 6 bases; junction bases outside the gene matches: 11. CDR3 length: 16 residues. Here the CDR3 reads CASSQGRQGHIPEAFF. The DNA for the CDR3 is TGTGCCAGCAGCCAAGGTCGACAGGGTCATATTCCTGAAGCTTTCTTT. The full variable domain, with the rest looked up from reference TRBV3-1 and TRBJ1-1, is DTAVSQTPKYLVTQMGNDKSIKCEQNLGHDTMYWYKQDSKKFLKIMFSYNNKELIINETVPNRFSPKSPDKAHLNLHINSLELGDSAVYFCASSQGRQGHIPEAFFGQGTRLTVV.

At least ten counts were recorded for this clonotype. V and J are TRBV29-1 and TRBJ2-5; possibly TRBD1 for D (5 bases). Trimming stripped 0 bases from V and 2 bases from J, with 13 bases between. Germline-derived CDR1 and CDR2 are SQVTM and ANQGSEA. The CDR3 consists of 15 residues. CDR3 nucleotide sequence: TGCAGCGTTGAAGATCCTGCAGGGCTTCAAGAGACCCAGTACTTC. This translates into CSVEDPAGLQETQYF.

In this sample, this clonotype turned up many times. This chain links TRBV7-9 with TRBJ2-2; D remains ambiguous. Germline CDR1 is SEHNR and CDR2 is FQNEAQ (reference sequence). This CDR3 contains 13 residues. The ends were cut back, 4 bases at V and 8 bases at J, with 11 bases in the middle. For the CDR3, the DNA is TGTGCCAGCAGCTCTGGTCTCGAGGGGGAGCTGTTTTTT. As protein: CASSSGLEGELFF.

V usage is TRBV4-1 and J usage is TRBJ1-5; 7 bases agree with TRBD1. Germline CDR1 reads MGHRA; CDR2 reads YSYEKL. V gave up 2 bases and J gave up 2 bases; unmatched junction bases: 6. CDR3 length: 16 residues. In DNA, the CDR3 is TGCGCCAGCAGCCAAACCGACAGGGCCCGCAATCAGCCCCAGCATTTT. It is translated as CASSQTDRARNQPQHF.

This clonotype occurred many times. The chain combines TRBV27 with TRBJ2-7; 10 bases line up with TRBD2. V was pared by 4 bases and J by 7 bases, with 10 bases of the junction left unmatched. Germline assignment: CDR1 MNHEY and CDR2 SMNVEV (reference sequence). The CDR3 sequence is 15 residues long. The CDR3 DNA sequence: TGTGCCAGCAGTTCAGGAGCGGGAGGGCCCTCTGAGCAGTACTTC. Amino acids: CASSSGAGGPSEQYF.

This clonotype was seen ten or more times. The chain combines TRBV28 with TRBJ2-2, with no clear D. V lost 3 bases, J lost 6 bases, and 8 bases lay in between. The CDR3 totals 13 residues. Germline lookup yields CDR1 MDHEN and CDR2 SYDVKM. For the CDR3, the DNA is TGTGCCAGCAGTTTTGACGGATCCGGGGAGCTGTTTTTT. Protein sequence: CASSFDGSGELFF.

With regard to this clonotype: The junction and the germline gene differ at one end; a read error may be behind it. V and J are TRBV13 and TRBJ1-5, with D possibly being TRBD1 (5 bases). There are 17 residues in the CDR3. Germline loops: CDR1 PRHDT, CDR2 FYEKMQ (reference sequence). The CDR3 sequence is CASSPAWDGLGNQHQHF. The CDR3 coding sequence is TGTGCCAGCAGCCCCGCTTGGGACGGGCTAGGTAATCAGCACCAGCATTTT.

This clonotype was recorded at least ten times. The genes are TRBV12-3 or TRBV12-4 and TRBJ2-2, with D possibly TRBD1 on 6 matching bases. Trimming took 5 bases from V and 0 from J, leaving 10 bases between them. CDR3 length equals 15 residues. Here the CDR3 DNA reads TGTGCCAGCAGTCCACAGGGAACGAACACCGGGGAGCTGTTTTTT. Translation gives CASSPQGTNTGELFF.